Shown below are 31 T cell receptor beta chains from a single sample sequenced in a study of cytomegalovirus exposure and HLA in healthy donors. The PCR was carried out with 60 Vbeta primers and 13 Jbeta primers. Clones were sequenced by immunoSEQ multiplex PCR, and TCRdb holds only the in-frame ones, with some missing. Of roughly 280,000 clones listed, roughly two thirds are singletons. The sequenced material came from PBMCs. The receptors derive from a female donor in good health and CMV-seronegative.

The gene calls are TRBV6-5 and TRBJ1-5, with 9 nucleotides matching TRBD1. The V gene's germline CDR1 is MNHEY and CDR2 SVGAGI. V dropped 6 bases and J dropped 6; count of bases not matched to a gene: 6. CDR3 size: 14 residues. DNA of the CDR3: TGTGCCAGCAGCCAGGACAGGGGTCGTCAGCCCCAGCATTTT. This encodes CASSQDRGRQPQHF.

The chain has TRBV4-1 and TRBJ2-3; the match to TRBD2 covers 8 bases. This CDR3 spans 15 amino acids. Germline V CDR1 and CDR2: MGHRA, YSYEKL. V dropped 0 bases and J dropped 5; count of bases not matched to a gene: 4. In DNA, the CDR3 is TGCGCCAGCAGCCAAGAAAACCTAGCGGGAGATACGCAGTATTTT. Amino acid sequence: CASSQENLAGDTQYF.

The chain uses TRBV5-1 and TRBJ1-6, with no clear D. This CDR3 region has 13 residues. Looked up from germline, CDR1 is SGHRS and CDR2 is YFSETQ. V was pared by 0 bases and J by 7 bases, with 5 bases between. The chain's CDR3 is CASSLERNSPLHF. CDR3 nucleotides: TGCGCCAGCAGCTTGGAACGGAATTCACCCCTCCACTTT.

This clone has just one count. The chain combines TRBV7-8 with TRBJ2-1; TRBD1 aligns across 9 bases. V lost 6 bases and J lost 4; bases outside the gene matches: 10. Germline V lookup: CDR1 SGHVS, CDR2 FQNEAQ. CDR3 size: 16 residues. Written as DNA, the CDR3 is TGTGCCAGCAGTTCAGACGGGACAGGGCTTTACAATGAGCAGTTCTTC. Encoded protein: CASSSDGTGLYNEQFF.

This chain joins TRBV29-1 and TRBJ2-5; 10 bases are a match to TRBD1. Matching the DNA end better, TRBJ2-7 makes the J call doubtful. In germline, CDR1 is SQVTM, CDR2 ANQGSEA. The CDR3 runs to 13 residues. The CDR3 DNA reads TGCAGCGTCGGCCGGGACAGGGGTTACGAGCAGTACTTC. Its protein product is CSVGRDRGYEQYF.

The chain uses TRBV20-1 and TRBJ1-6, with D unclear. This CDR3 has 10 amino acids. Germline V gives CDR1 DFQATT, CDR2 SNEGSKA (reference sequence). V lost 5 bases to trimming and J lost 14 bases, with 10 bases between them. The CDR3: CSAVSESLHF. The DNA of the CDR3 is TGCAGTGCTGTCAGCGAATCCCTCCACTTT.

This clone has just a few counts. The V gene is TRBV7-2, the J gene TRBJ2-7, with D possibly being TRBD1 (6 bases). V was trimmed by 1 base and J by 2 bases, leaving 9 bases between them. The CDR3 totals 14 residues. In germline, CDR1 is SGHTA, CDR2 FQGNSA. In nucleotides, the CDR3 is TGTGCCAGCAGCTTAGAACAGGGCCCCTACGAGCAGTACTTC. It specifies CASSLEQGPYEQYF.

On this clone: In the same sample, other DNA sequences code for this CDR3. The V call is TRBV9, the J call TRBJ2-3, with a possible D match to TRBD2 (5 bases). This CDR3 is 14 amino acids long. Germline lookup yields CDR1 SGDLS and CDR2 YYNGEE. Trimming left V 2 bases short and J 2 bases short, with 9 bases between. CDR3 sequence reads: CASSVDGLTDTQYF. The CDR3 nucleotides are TGTGCCAGCAGCGTGGACGGACTCACAGATACGCAGTATTTT. Drawing the rest from reference TRBV9 and TRBJ2-3, the complete variable domain is DSGVTQTPKHLITATGQRVTLRCSPRSGDLSVYWYQQSLDQGLQFLIQYYNGEERAKGNILERFSAQQFPDLHSELNLSSLELGDSALYFCASSVDGLTDTQYFGPGTRLTVL.

Worth noting for this clone: Compared with germline, one end of the junction differs, possibly owing to a read error. V and J are TRBV7-9 and TRBJ2-1; no firm D call. The CDR3 loop spans 13 amino acids. Germline V gives CDR1 SEHNR, CDR2 FQNEAQ (reference sequence). Here the CDR3 reads CSSSLGGKNEQFF. The CDR3 region has the DNA TGTTCCAGCAGCTTAGGCGGTAAGAATGAGCAGTTCTTC.

To note about this clone: A read error is likely, as this CDR3 ends without the conserved phenylalanine or tryptophan. The rearrangement joins TRBV20-1 to TRBJ1-1; no definite D call. The CDR3 has 10 amino acids. Germline V lookup: CDR1 DFQATT, CDR2 SNEGSKA (reference sequence). Between the trimmed V and J ends, which lost 6 bases and 8 bases, there was a span of 10 bases. CDR3 DNA sequence: TGCAGTGCCACCACGGGGGAAGCTTTCTCT. This codes for CSATTGEAFS.

V and J are TRBV4-2 and TRBJ2-5, with 8 bases identical to TRBD2. The assigned J gene may be wrong: the sequence end matches TRBJ2-7 better. CDR3 length: 15 residues. Germline CDR1 and CDR2: LGHNA and YNFKEQ. This CDR3 reads CASSQDPAGGDEQYF. The CDR3 nucleotides read TGTGCCAGCAGCCAAGATCCGGCGGGAGGCGACGAGCAGTACTTC.

The chain has TRBV19 and TRBJ2-5, with 8 bases identical to TRBD1. V was clipped by 4 bases and J by 7 bases; unmatched bases: 11. The CDR3 length is 15 residues. CDR1 is LNHDA and CDR2 is SQIVND in the germline V gene (reference sequence). CDR3 region: CASSTAGGWTGTQYF. DNA of the CDR3: TGTGCCAGTAGTACTGCAGGGGGCTGGACGGGGACCCAGTACTTC.

The rearrangement uses TRBV29-1 and TRBJ1-1, with D hard to call. V was clipped by 4 bases and J by 0 bases, with 9 bases between them. CDR1 is SQVTM and CDR2 is ANQGSEA in the germline V gene. This CDR3 region has 13 residues. CDR3 DNA: TGCAGCGTTGGGGAGGGAGTGAACACTGAAGCTTTCTTT. This gives the protein CSVGEGVNTEAFF. Drawing the rest from reference TRBV29-1 and TRBJ1-1, the complete variable domain is SAVISQKPSRDICQRGTSLTIQCQVDSQVTMMFWYRQQPGQSLTLIATANQGSEATYESGFVIDKFPISRPNLTFSTLTVSNMSPEDSSIYLCSVGEGVNTEAFFGQGTRLTVV.

This clone appeared once. The J gene is TRBJ2-5, the V gene TRBV5-6, with 7 bases fitting TRBD2. This CDR3 region has 15 residues. Germline V gene data show CDR1 as SGHDT and CDR2 as YYEEEE. V dropped 1 base and J dropped 5; count of bases not matched to a gene: 8. CDR3: CASSLSRGKWETQYF. CDR3 coding DNA: TGTGCCAGCAGCTTGTCGCGGGGGAAGTGGGAGACCCAGTACTTC.

The chain recombines TRBV5-1 with TRBJ2-2, with 7 bases aligning to TRBD2. Losses at the gene ends were 0 bases for V and 6 bases for J; bases not matched to a gene: 5. The CDR3 is 15 amino acids. Germline V gives CDR1 SGHRS, CDR2 YFSETQ. The CDR3 region has the DNA TGCGCCAGCAGCTTGGTGGGAGGGTCGGCCGGGGAGCTGTTTTTT. It codes for CASSLVGGSAGELFF.

V and J are TRBV7-9 and TRBJ2-7, with TRBD2 matching 9 bases. From germline, CDR1 is SEHNR and CDR2 FQNEAQ (reference sequence). The CDR3 sequence is 15 residues long. The junction had 12 bases not matched to a gene; V was cut back by 5 bases and J by 7 bases. CDR3 DNA sequence: TGTGCCAGCAGCCGATGGATTGGGACTAGCCGTGAGCAGTACTTC. Its protein is CASSRWIGTSREQYF.

Details on this clone: This specimen includes other DNA sequences encoding the same CDR3. V is TRBV11-2 and J is TRBJ2-7; a possible D gene is TRBD2 (6 bases). Trimming left V 3 bases short and J 2 bases short, with 8 bases between. Germline V CDR1 and CDR2: SGHAT, FQNNGV. CDR3 size: 13 residues. The CDR3 coding sequence is TGTGCCAGCAGCTTGGGACTTACCTACGAGCAGTACTTC. As protein: CASSLGLTYEQYF.

There are a few counts of this clone. The chain has TRBV7-4 and TRBJ1-3; TRBD1 matches 7 bases. The CDR3 runs 16 residues. V lost 2 bases, J lost 7 bases, and 11 bases stayed unmatched. CDR1 is SGHVT, CDR2 SQSDAQ, per germline. The CDR3 loop is CASSLLPQGTANTIYF. CDR3 coding DNA: TGTGCCAGCAGCTTACTACCTCAGGGGACAGCGAACACCATATATTTT.

The V and J genes are TRBV2 and TRBJ2-7, with 10 bases fitting TRBD1. Germline-derived CDR1 and CDR2 are SNHLY and FYNNEI. With 10 bases clipped from V and 7 bases from J, the junction kept 10 bases outside the gene matches. CDR3 length equals 13 residues. The DNA for the CDR3 is TGTGCCAACACCCGGGACAGGGGTTCGGAGCAGTACTTC. Amino acids: CANTRDRGSEQYF.

Remarks on this clone: Other nucleotide sequences from this sample produce the same CDR3. The V gene is TRBV19, the J gene TRBJ2-3; D may be TRBD2 (5 bases). The germline gives CDR1 LNHDA, CDR2 SQIVND (reference sequence). Trimming cost V 3 bases and J 2 bases, with 9 bases left between them. This CDR3 region has 14 residues. The CDR3 DNA sequence: TGTGCCAGTAGTATTCGGCTAGCCACAGATACGCAGTATTTT. Protein: CASSIRLATDTQYF.

The table lists this clone with a few counts. Written as DNA, the CDR3 is TGTGCCAGCAGCTTAACGACTCTATTCGACACTGAAGCTTTCTTT. It encodes CASSLTTLFDTEAFF. V usage is TRBV7-6 and J usage is TRBJ1-1, with D hard to call. CDR3 size: 15 residues. V lost 2 bases, J lost 3 bases, and 13 bases lay in between. In germline, CDR1 is SGHVS, CDR2 FNYEAQ.

This clone was observed once. J is TRBJ1-2 and V is TRBV5-4; D is undetermined. The CDR3 has 13 amino acids. The germline V gene encodes CDR1 SGHNT and CDR2 YYREEE (reference sequence). Trimming took off 4 bases at V and 8 bases at J, with 15 bases between the two ends. DNA for the CDR3: TGTGCCAGCAGCCGGGATCCCTCCAAAGGCTACACCTTC. Protein product: CASSRDPSKGYTF.

Here the CDR3 reads CASSFQAGTRRGYTF. The CDR3 nucleotides read TGTGCCAGCAGCTTCCAGGCCGGGACACGGCGAGGCTACACCTTC. J is TRBJ1-2 and V is TRBV7-9; possible D gene TRBD1, 6 bases. From germline, CDR1 is SEHNR and CDR2 FQNEAQ (reference sequence). This CDR3 is 15 amino acids long. Trimming removed 3 bases from V and 8 bases from J, with 19 bases in between.

The J gene is TRBJ1-1, the V gene TRBV27, with D maybe TRBD1 (6 bases). Germline assignment: CDR1 MNHEY and CDR2 SMNVEV (reference sequence). This CDR3 has 14 amino acids. The V end lost 1 base, the J end lost 6 bases, and 12 bases lay between the germline ends. The CDR3 spells CASSLLSRGAEAFF. As DNA, the CDR3 is TGTGCCAGCAGTTTATTGTCCAGGGGCGCTGAAGCTTTCTTT.

CDR3 protein: CASSPRQGGTLEQYF. The CDR3 DNA reads as TGTGCCAGCAGCCCCCGACAGGGTGGGACCCTCGAGCAGTACTTC. This rearrangement joins TRBV7-8 to TRBJ2-7, with 7 nucleotides matching TRBD1. CDR3 length equals 15 residues. V shed 5 bases, J shed 6 bases, and the junction held 13 bases outside the gene matches. Germline V gives CDR1 SGHVS, CDR2 FQNEAQ.

This clone was recorded only once. The chain uses TRBV7-9 and TRBJ2-3, with 13 bases lining up with TRBD2. Germline-derived CDR1 and CDR2 are SEHNR and FQNEAQ (reference sequence). The CDR3 covers 18 residues. J was trimmed by 1 base and V by 1 base; bases with no gene match: 5. CDR3 bases: TGTGCCAGCAGCTTAGGGGGGACTAGCGGGACGGGCACAGATACGCAGTATTTT. It translates to CASSLGGTSGTGTDTQYF. The full variable domain, in which reference TRBV7-9 and TRBJ2-3 provide the parts outside the CDR3, is DTGVSQNPRHKITKRGQNVTFRCDPISEHNRLYWYRQTLGQGPEFLTYFQNEAQLEKSRLLSDRFSAERPKGSFSTLEIQRTEQGDSAMYLCASSLGGTSGTGTDTQYFGPGTRLTVL.

The rearrangement joins TRBV30 to TRBJ1-2; no clear D. CDR3 length: 12 residues. Germline V gene lookup returns CDR1 GTSNPN and CDR2 SVGIG (reference sequence). Between the trimmed V and J ends, which lost 3 bases and 8 bases, there was a span of 13 bases. The CDR3 region is CAWRSGIGGYTF. CDR3 DNA sequence: TGTGCCTGGAGATCGGGGATAGGGGGCTACACCTTC.

This chain links TRBV6-6 with TRBJ2-5; 9 bases align to TRBD2. Germline V gene sequence: CDR1 MNHNY, CDR2 SVGAGI (reference sequence). The CDR3 has 13 residues. V trimming: 6 bases; J trimming: 11 bases; junction bases outside the gene matches: 10. CDR3 region: CASRGGLADLQYF. CDR3 nucleotide sequence: TGTGCCAGCAGGGGGGGACTAGCAGACCTTCAGTACTTC.

V usage is TRBV7-2 and J usage is TRBJ1-5; 8 bases align to TRBD1. The junction had 2 bases not matched to a gene; V was cut back by 1 base and J by 6 bases. The length of the CDR3 is 14 residues. Germline V gene lookup returns CDR1 SGHTA and CDR2 FQGNSA. The CDR3 loop is CASSLGTGRQPQHF. The CDR3 DNA follows: TGTGCCAGCAGCTTAGGGACAGGGCGTCAGCCCCAGCATTTT.

V is TRBV7-6 and J is TRBJ2-1; D gene uncertain. The CDR3 is made up of 14 amino acids. CDR1 and CDR2 from the germline V gene are SGHVS and FNYEAQ. Trimming cost V 7 bases and J 1 base, with 11 bases left between them. CDR3 amino acids: CASTPPGSYNEQFF. In nucleotides, the CDR3 is TGTGCCAGCACGCCTCCGGGTTCCTACAATGAGCAGTTCTTC.

The chain recombines TRBV6-6 with TRBJ2-7, with TRBD2 matching over 10 bases. Unmatched junction bases numbered 9, after V lost 5 bases and J lost 2 bases. This CDR3 region has 16 residues. Germline loops: CDR1 MNHNY, CDR2 SVGAGI (reference sequence). Written as DNA, the CDR3 is TGTGCCAGCAGTACGGGTCTTAGCGGGAGGACCTACGAGCAGTACTTC. This encodes CASSTGLSGRTYEQYF.